There are a few counts of the clone carrying this TCR beta chain. Its antigen is unknown. This record comes from a study of human T cells and chemical hapten exposure. The CDR3 contains 14 residues. Time point: pre-sensitization, week 0. As for treatment: therapeutic diphenylcyclopropenone sensitization with weekly scalp DPC. Whole-study findings and limits: Expanded TCRs showed more large CDR3 clusters than pre-sensitization or healthy control sets.

TCRdb itself ran the RACE reads through MiXCR, one entry per CDR3 protein. Of about 120,000 distinct CDR3 sequences listed, approximately 13% are singletons. The chain links TRBV21-1 to TRBJ1-2; the DNA was not used to check the table's D call, TRBD1. TRBV21-1 is a recognized pseudogene. The sample here was whole blood, taken in connection with sensitization to the hapten diphenylcyclopropenone (DPC). The sequence derives from a woman in her late teens or twenties with alopecia areata. Some clones in this sample may be carry-over from other donors' samples. CDR3 region: CASWTYRELYGYTF. The CDR3 DNA sequence: TGTGCCAGCTGGACTTACAGGGAACTCTATGGCTACACCTTC.